One and the same sample provided the 2 T cell receptor beta chains below, sequenced in a study of blood T cell repertoires in COVID-19. Some clones are missing from TCRdb's copy, which holds only in-frame ones; the method was immunoSEQ multiplex PCR. The repertoire has over 150,000 clones, more than 65% of them found once; the top ten carry around 9.9%. Source material: peripheral blood. The receptors here all came from a man aged 70 or older with active or convalescent COVID-19.

The genes are TRBV11-2 and TRBJ2-1, with TRBD2 matching 10 bases. V shed 2 bases, J shed 9 bases, and the junction held 13 bases outside the gene matches. The V gene's germline CDR1 is SGHAT and CDR2 FQNNGV. This CDR3 region has 17 residues. The CDR3 DNA sequence: TGTGCCAGCAGCTTAATCCCCCGGACTAGCGGAATGGTTGAGCAGTTCTTC. This translates into CASSLIPRTSGMVEQFF.

This clone was detected many times. V is TRBV18 and J is TRBJ2-6, with D perhaps TRBD1 (6 bases). This CDR3 is 15 amino acids long. Trimming took 6 bases from V and 0 from J, leaving 9 bases between them. The germline V gene has CDR1 KGHSH and CDR2 LQKENI. The CDR3 sequence: CASSRGGSGANVLTF. The CDR3 DNA sequence: TGTGCCAGCTCTCGAGGGGGCTCTGGGGCCAACGTCCTGACTTTC. Based on the CDR3 plus reference TRBV18 and TRBJ2-6, the full variable domain is NAGVMQNPRHLVRRRGQEARLRCSPMKGHSHVYWYRQLPEEGLKFMVYLQKENIIDESGMPKERFSAEFPKEGPSILRIQQVVRGDSAAYFCASSRGGSGANVLTFGAGSRLTVL.